A selection of T cell receptor beta chains follows, all from one sample in a study of blood T cell repertoires in COVID-19. Generated by immunoSEQ multiplex PCR, the TCRdb table keeps only in-frame clones and is missing some. The table has 250,000 to 350,000 clones, more than 70% seen once. Sequencing was performed on peripheral blood. The receptors come from a woman in her forties or fifties who had recovered from COVID-19. Each CDR3 is given with its conserved first and last residue. Each record gives: CDR3 protein, CDR3 DNA, CDR3 length, V gene, J gene, clone size, D gene. The D gene is left open where the match is weak. Clone size, where shown, is once, few, many, or a class for clones that have expanded.

cdr3_aa: CASSLRDRGNSPLHF
cdr3_nt: TGTGCCAGCAGCTTGCGGGACAGGGGGAATTCACCCCTCCACTTT
cdr3_length: 15
v_call: TRBV5-8
j_call: TRBJ1-6
clone_size: NA
d_call: TRBD1

cdr3_aa: CASSVGGTENEKLFF
cdr3_nt: TGTGCCAGCAGTGTCGGGGGTACGGAAAATGAAAAACTGTTTTTT
cdr3_length: 15
v_call: TRBV28
j_call: TRBJ1-4
clone_size: once
d_call: NA

cdr3_aa: CASSYIRDSYNEQFF
cdr3_nt: TGTGCCAGCAGCTATATCCGGGACAGTTACAATGAGCAGTTCTTC
cdr3_length: 15
v_call: TRBV5-4
j_call: TRBJ2-1
clone_size: NA
d_call: TRBD1

cdr3_aa: CASRWRRNQPQHF
cdr3_nt: TGTGCCAGCAGGTGGAGGCGCAATCAGCCCCAGCATTTT
cdr3_length: 13
v_call: TRBV28
j_call: TRBJ1-5
clone_size: NA
d_call: NA

cdr3_aa: CASCIEIRGLFF
cdr3_nt: TGTGCCAGTTGTATTGAAATCCGGGGACTGTTTTTT
cdr3_length: 12
v_call: TRBV25-1
j_call: TRBJ1-4
clone_size: NA
d_call: NA

cdr3_aa: CASSPPGTPEKLFF
cdr3_nt: TGCGCCAGCAGCCCCCCAGGGACACCTGAAAAACTGTTTTTT
cdr3_length: 14
v_call: TRBV4-1
j_call: TRBJ1-4
clone_size: once
d_call: NA

cdr3_aa: CASFSGGGGVNEQFF
cdr3_nt: TGTGCCAGCTTCTCGGGAGGAGGCGGGGTCAATGAGCAGTTCTTC
cdr3_length: 15
v_call: TRBV27
j_call: TRBJ2-1
clone_size: few
d_call: TRBD2

cdr3_aa: CASRIRQGQGLSPLHF
cdr3_nt: TGTGCCAGCAGGATCAGGCAGGGGCAGGGATTGTCACCCCTCCACTTT
cdr3_length: 16
v_call: TRBV6-6
j_call: TRBJ1-6
clone_size: NA
d_call: NA

cdr3_aa: CASRYDRGLTDTQYF
cdr3_nt: TGTGCCAGCCGCTACGACAGGGGACTCACAGATACGCAGTATTTT
cdr3_length: 15
v_call: TRBV5-5
j_call: TRBJ2-3
clone_size: NA
d_call: TRBD1

cdr3_aa: CASSYSRLVDQPQHF
cdr3_nt: TGTGCCAGCAGTTACTCCCGGTTGGTCGATCAGCCCCAGCATTTT
cdr3_length: 15
v_call: TRBV6-2/TRBV6-3
j_call: TRBJ1-5
clone_size: NA
d_call: NA

cdr3_aa: CASRQGANSPLHF
cdr3_nt: TGTGCCAGTAGACAGGGGGCAAATTCACCCCTCCACTTT
cdr3_length: 13
v_call: TRBV19
j_call: TRBJ1-6
clone_size: NA
d_call: TRBD1

cdr3_aa: CASSLMTSGSRETQYF
cdr3_nt: TGTGCCAGCAGCTTAATGACTAGCGGGAGCCGAGAGACCCAGTACTTC
cdr3_length: 16
v_call: TRBV11-2
j_call: TRBJ2-5
clone_size: NA
d_call: TRBD2

cdr3_aa: CASNPSGTGLEAFF
cdr3_nt: TGTGCCAGCAACCCAAGCGGGACAGGCCTTGAAGCTTTCTTT
cdr3_length: 14
v_call: TRBV6-5
j_call: TRBJ1-1
clone_size: NA
d_call: TRBD1

cdr3_aa: CASSLGPGSPLHF
cdr3_nt: TGTGCCAGCAGCTTAGGGCCCGGGAGCCCCCTCCACTTT
cdr3_length: 13
v_call: TRBV7-9
j_call: TRBJ1-6
clone_size: NA
d_call: NA

cdr3_aa: CASSQGSTDTQYF
cdr3_nt: TGTGCCAGCAGTCAGGGAAGCACAGATACGCAGTATTTT
cdr3_length: 13
v_call: TRBV28
j_call: TRBJ2-3
clone_size: once
d_call: NA

cdr3_aa: CASSLRGLAGGSNTGELFF
cdr3_nt: TGTGCCAGCAGCCTCAGGGGACTAGCGGGGGGCTCGAACACCGGGGAGCTGTTTTTT
cdr3_length: 19
v_call: TRBV28
j_call: TRBJ2-2
clone_size: NA
d_call: TRBD2

cdr3_aa: CASRNTGHSNQPQHF
cdr3_nt: TGTGCCAGCAGAAACACAGGCCATAGCAATCAGCCCCAGCATTTT
cdr3_length: 15
v_call: TRBV28
j_call: TRBJ1-5
clone_size: NA
d_call: NA

cdr3_aa: CASSDRAGNQPQHF
cdr3_nt: TGTGCCAGTTCAGACAGGGCTGGGAATCAGCCCCAGCATTTT
cdr3_length: 14
v_call: TRBV28
j_call: TRBJ1-5
clone_size: once
d_call: TRBD1

cdr3_aa: CASSLGLAGGVEQFF
cdr3_nt: TGTGCCAGCAGCCTAGGACTAGCGGGTGGAGTGGAGCAGTTCTTC
cdr3_length: 15
v_call: TRBV7-3
j_call: TRBJ2-1
clone_size: NA
d_call: TRBD2

cdr3_aa: CAISPTPGPQHF
cdr3_nt: TGTGCCATCAGTCCCACTCCGGGGCCCCAGCATTTT
cdr3_length: 12
v_call: TRBV10-3
j_call: TRBJ1-5
clone_size: NA
d_call: NA

cdr3_aa: CASRSSGVVTQYF
cdr3_nt: TGTGCCAGCAGATCTAGCGGGGTTGTTACGCAGTATTTT
cdr3_length: 13
v_call: TRBV27
j_call: TRBJ2-3
clone_size: NA
d_call: TRBD2

cdr3_aa: CASSRAGIPSINEQFF
cdr3_nt: TGTGCCAGCAGCCGGGCCGGGATACCATCAATAAACGAGCAGTTCTTC
cdr3_length: 16
v_call: TRBV7-9
j_call: TRBJ2-1
clone_size: once
d_call: NA

cdr3_aa: CASSQSSLYQETQYF
cdr3_nt: TGTGCCAGCAGCCAATCGAGCTTGTACCAAGAGACCCAGTACTTC
cdr3_length: 15
v_call: TRBV5-4
j_call: TRBJ2-5
clone_size: NA
d_call: NA